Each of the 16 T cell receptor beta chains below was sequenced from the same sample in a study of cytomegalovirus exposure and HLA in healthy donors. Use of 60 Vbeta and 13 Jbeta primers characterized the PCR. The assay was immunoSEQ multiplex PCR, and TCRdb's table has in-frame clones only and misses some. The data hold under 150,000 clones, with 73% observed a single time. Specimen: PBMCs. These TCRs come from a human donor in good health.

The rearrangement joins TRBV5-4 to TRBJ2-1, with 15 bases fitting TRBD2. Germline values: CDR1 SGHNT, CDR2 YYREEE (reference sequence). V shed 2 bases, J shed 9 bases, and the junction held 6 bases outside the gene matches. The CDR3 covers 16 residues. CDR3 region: CASSFRTSGRGGEQFF. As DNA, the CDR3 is TGTGCCAGCAGCTTTAGGACTAGCGGGAGGGGGGGTGAGCAGTTCTTC.

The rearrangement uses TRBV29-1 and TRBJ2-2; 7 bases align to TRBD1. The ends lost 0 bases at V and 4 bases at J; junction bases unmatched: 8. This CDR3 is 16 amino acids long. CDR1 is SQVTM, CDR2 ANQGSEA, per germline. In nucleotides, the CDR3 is TGCAGCGTTGAAGATCGGGCAGGGGGTCCCACCGGGGAGCTGTTTTTT. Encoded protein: CSVEDRAGGPTGELFF.

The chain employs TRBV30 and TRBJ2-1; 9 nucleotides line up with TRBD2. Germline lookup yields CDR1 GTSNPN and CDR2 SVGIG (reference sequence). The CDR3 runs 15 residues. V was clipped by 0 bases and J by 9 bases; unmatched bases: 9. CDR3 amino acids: CAWSVPASGMGEQFF. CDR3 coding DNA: TGTGCCTGGAGTGTACCCGCTAGCGGGATGGGTGAGCAGTTCTTC.

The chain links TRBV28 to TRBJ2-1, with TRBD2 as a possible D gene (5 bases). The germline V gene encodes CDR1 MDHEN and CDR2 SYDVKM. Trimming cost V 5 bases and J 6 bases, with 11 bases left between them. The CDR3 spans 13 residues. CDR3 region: CASSISEGNEQFF. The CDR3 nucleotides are TGTGCCAGCAGTATCAGTGAGGGCAATGAGCAGTTCTTC.

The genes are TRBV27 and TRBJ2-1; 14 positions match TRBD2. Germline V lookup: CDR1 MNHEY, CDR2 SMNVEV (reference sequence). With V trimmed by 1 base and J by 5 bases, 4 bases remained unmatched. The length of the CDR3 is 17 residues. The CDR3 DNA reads TGTGCCAGCAGTTTATGGCCGGGACTAGCGGGGGACAATGAGCAGTTCTTC. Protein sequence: CASSLWPGLAGDNEQFF.

The CDR3 DNA reads TGTGCCAGCAGCTTAAATGCGGGGGGGACCGGGGAGCTGTTTTTT. Protein: CASSLNAGGTGELFF. The chain recombines TRBV7-3 with TRBJ2-2; 9 bases map to TRBD2. Per the germline V gene, CDR1 is SGHTA and CDR2 is FQGTGA. The CDR3 is 15 residues long. The V and J ends lost 1 base and 5 bases, in that order; junction bases with no gene match: 2.

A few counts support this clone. The CDR3: CAWARDRQTEQFF. The CDR3 coding sequence is TGTGCCTGGGCCCGGGACAGGCAAACTGAGCAGTTCTTC. V gene TRBV30 combines with J gene TRBJ2-1; TRBD1 agrees at 8 bases. The CDR3 has 13 residues. Germline trimming cut 5 bases from V and 9 bases from J; bases unmatched to any gene: 9. Germline lookup yields CDR1 GTSNPN and CDR2 SVGIG (reference sequence). Based on the CDR3 plus reference TRBV30 and TRBJ2-1, the full variable domain is SQTIHQWPATLVQPVGSPLSLECTVEGTSNPNLYWYRQAAGRGLQLLFYSVGIGQISSEVPQNLSASRPQDRQFILSSKKLLLSDSGFYLCAWARDRQTEQFFGPGTRLTVL.

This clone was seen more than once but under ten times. DNA for the CDR3: TGCAGCGTTGGCTGGAGCGGGAGCTACAATGAGCAGTTCTTC. Amino acid sequence: CSVGWSGSYNEQFF. The chain employs TRBV29-1 and TRBJ2-1, with 8 bases lining up with TRBD2. The CDR3 sequence is 14 residues long. Trimming at V came to 4 bases and at J to 3 bases, leaving 5 bases not matched to a gene. CDR1 SQVTM and CDR2 ANQGSEA come from the germline V gene.

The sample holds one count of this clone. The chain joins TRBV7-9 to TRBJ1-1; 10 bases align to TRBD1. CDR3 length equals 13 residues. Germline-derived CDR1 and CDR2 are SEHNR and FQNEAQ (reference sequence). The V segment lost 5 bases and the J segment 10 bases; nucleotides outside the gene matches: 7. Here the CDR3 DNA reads TGTGCCAGCAGCCTATGGGACAGGGGTTTAGCTTTCTTT. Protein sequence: CASSLWDRGLAFF.

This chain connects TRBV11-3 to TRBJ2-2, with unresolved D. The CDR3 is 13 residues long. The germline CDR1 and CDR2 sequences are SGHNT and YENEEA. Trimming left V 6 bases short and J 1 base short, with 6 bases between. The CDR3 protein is CASRNRNTGELFF. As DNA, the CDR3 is TGTGCCAGCAGAAACAGGAACACCGGGGAGCTGTTTTTT.

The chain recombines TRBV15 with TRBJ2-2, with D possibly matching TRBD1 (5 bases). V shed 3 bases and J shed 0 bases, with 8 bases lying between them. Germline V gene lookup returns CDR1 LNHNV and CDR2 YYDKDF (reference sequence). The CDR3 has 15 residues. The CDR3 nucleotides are TGTGCCACCAGCAGGACAGTTGCGAACACCGGGGAGCTGTTTTTT. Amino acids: CATSRTVANTGELFF.

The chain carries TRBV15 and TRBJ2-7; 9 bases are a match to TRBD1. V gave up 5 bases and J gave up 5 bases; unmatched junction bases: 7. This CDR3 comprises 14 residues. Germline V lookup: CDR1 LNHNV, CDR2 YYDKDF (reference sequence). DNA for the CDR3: TGTGCCACCAGCCGCACAGGGGGCCGCGACGAGCAGTACTTC. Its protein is CATSRTGGRDEQYF.

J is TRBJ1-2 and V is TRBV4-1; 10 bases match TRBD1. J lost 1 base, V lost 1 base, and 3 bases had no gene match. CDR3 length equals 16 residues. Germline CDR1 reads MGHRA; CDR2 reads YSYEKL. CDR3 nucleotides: TGCGCCAGCAGCCAAGCGCGGACAGGGGGTAACTATGGCTACACCTTC. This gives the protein CASSQARTGGNYGYTF.

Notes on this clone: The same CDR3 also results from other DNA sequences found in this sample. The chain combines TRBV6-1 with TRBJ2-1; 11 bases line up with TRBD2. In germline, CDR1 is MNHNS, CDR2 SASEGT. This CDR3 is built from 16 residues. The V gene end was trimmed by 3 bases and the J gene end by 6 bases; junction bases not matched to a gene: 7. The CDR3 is CASSEWGLAEPNEQFF. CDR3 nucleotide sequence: TGTGCCAGCAGTGAGTGGGGACTAGCGGAGCCCAATGAGCAGTTCTTC.

CDR3 region: CASSWGQDQETQYF. CDR3 nucleotides: TGCGCCAGCAGCTGGGGACAGGATCAAGAGACCCAGTACTTC. V gene TRBV5-1 combines with J gene TRBJ2-5; TRBD1 matches at 8 bases. There are 14 residues in the CDR3. Germline loops: CDR1 SGHRS, CDR2 YFSETQ. The trim removed 3 bases at V and 2 bases at J, leaving 3 bases unmatched.

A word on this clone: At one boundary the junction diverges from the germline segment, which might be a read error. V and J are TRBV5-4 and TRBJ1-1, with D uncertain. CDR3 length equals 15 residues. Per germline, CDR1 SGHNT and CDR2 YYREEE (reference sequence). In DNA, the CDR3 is TGTGCCAGCAGCTTGGCAGGTCAGATGAACACTGAAGCTTTTTTT. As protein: CASSLAGQMNTEAFF.